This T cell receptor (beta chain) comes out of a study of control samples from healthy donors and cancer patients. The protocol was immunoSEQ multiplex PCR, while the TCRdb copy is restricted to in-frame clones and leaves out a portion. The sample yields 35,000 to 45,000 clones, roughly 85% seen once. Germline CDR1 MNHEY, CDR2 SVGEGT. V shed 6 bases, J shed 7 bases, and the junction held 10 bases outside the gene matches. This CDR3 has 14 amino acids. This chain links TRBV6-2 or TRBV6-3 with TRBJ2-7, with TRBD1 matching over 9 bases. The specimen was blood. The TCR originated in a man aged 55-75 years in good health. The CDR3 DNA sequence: TGTGCCAGCAGCCGATACAGGGGGCAAAGGGAGCAGTACTTC. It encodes CASSRYRGQREQYF.